Listed here are 17 T cell receptor beta chains from one sample, sequenced in a study of tumor and adjacent non-tumor tissue in lung cancer. The library came from three nested PCR rounds adapted from ARM-PCR protocols. TCRdb re-called the multiplex PCR reads through MiXCR, storing one row per CDR3 protein. This sample yields under 100,000 distinct CDR3 sequences, of which approximately 57% are seen a single time; roughly 15% belongs to the top ten. This sample's RNA came from whole unsorted tissue. Sequenced sample: lung tumor tissue. All receptors derive from a man aged 65 to 79 with non-small cell lung cancer.

A remark on this clonotype: Given the absence of the conserved phenylalanine or tryptophan at the CDR3 end, a read error is likely. This rearrangement joins TRBV7-9 to TRBJ2-1; tentatively, D is TRBD1 (6 bases). The CDR3 loop spans 13 amino acids. With 5 bases removed from V and 5 bases from J, the gap between germline ends came to 10 bases. From germline, CDR1 is SEHNR and CDR2 FQNEAQ (reference sequence). The CDR3 sequence: CASSGPGDNEQFS. CDR3 nucleotide sequence: TGTGCCAGCAGCGGCCCAGGGGACAATGAGCAGTTCTCC.

This chain links TRBV4-1 with TRBJ2-7; 7 nucleotides align to TRBD2. Germline-derived CDR1 and CDR2 are MGHRA and YSYEKL. The CDR3 has 16 amino acids. CDR3: CISSQDRVAGYYEQYV. The CDR3 DNA reads as TGCATCAGCAGCCAAGATCGGGTAGCGGGCTACTACGAGCAGTACGTC.

This rearrangement joins TRBV12-3 or TRBV12-4 to TRBJ2-7; no clear D. The V end lost 3 bases, the J end lost 5 bases, and 14 bases lay between the germline ends. This CDR3 has 14 residues. The CDR3 here is CASSFGYGIDEQYF. The CDR3 DNA reads as TGTGCCAGCAGTTTCGGATATGGAATCGACGAGCAGTACTTC.

To note about this clonotype: A much larger clone is a single base away; this may be a read error. The missing conserved phenylalanine or tryptophan at the end of this CDR3 makes a read error likely. The chain uses TRBV5-1 and TRBJ2-2; D is ambiguous. CDR1 is SGHRS and CDR2 is YFSETQ in the germline V gene. V lost 2 bases and J 3 bases, leaving 11 bases between the germline ends. CDR3 length equals 15 residues. The CDR3 spells CASSLSGIHTGELFY. CDR3 nucleotides: TGCGCCAGCAGCTTATCTGGGATTCACACCGGGGAGCTGTTTTAT.

This clonotype has at least ten counts. The chain uses TRBV12-3 or TRBV12-4 and TRBJ1-5, with a tentative D call TRBD1 (6 bases). This CDR3 spans 18 amino acids. Trimming removed 3 bases from V and 0 bases from J, with 18 bases in between. CDR3 sequence (DNA): TGTGCCAGCAGTTTTTCCGGGACGGGGGGACATAGCAATCAGCCCCAGCATTTT. This encodes CASSFSGTGGHSNQPQHF.

Of note for this clonotype: No conserved phenylalanine or tryptophan is present at the end of the CDR3, so a read error is the likely explanation. V is TRBV20-1 and J is TRBJ2-7; possible D gene TRBD2, 6 bases. V dropped 5 bases and J dropped 1 base, with 15 bases sitting between them. Germline values: CDR1 DFQATT, CDR2 SNEGSKA (reference sequence). This CDR3 is 14 amino acids long. CDR3 DNA sequence: TGCAGTGCTCCGACTTCGACTAGTTCCTACGAGCAGTACTTA. It yields the protein CSAPTSTSSYEQYL.

Comments on this clonotype: At one end, the junction sequence differs from germline, possibly due to a read error. J is TRBJ2-5 and V is TRBV7-6; tentatively, D is TRBD1 (6 bases). The J call may be wrong; the DNA end is better matched by TRBJ2-1. The germline V gene has CDR1 SGHVS and CDR2 FNYEAQ. This CDR3 has 14 residues. The CDR3 region is CAISPITGMETQFF. CDR3 sequence (DNA): TGTGCCATCAGCCCGATTACAGGGATGGAGACCCAGTTCTTC.

In the case of this clonotype: A much larger clone differs from this one at a single base, so this may be a read error. V gene TRBV10-2 combines with J gene TRBJ2-3; 9 bases are shared with TRBD2. The CDR3 spans 15 residues. J lost 10 bases, V lost 4 bases, and 12 bases had no gene match. Germline V gives CDR1 WSHSY, CDR2 SAAADI. This CDR3 is CASSASGRTLSPQYF. CDR3 nucleotide sequence: TGCGCCAGCAGTGCCAGCGGGAGGACCCTCAGTCCGCAGTATTTT.

About this clonotype itself: Relative to the germline gene, one junction end is altered; a read error may explain this. This chain links TRBV4-1 with TRBJ2-4; D perhaps matches TRBD2 (6 bases). CDR1 is MGHRA and CDR2 is YSYEKL in the germline V gene. This CDR3 is built from 13 residues. The CDR3 nucleotides read TGCGCCAGCAGTCAAGACGCGGGGAACATTCAGTACTTC. This codes for CASSQDAGNIQYF.

About this clonotype: The CDR3 ends on some other residue instead of the conserved phenylalanine or tryptophan, so this is likely a read error. The V and J genes are TRBV28 and TRBJ2-5; D gene uncertain. Germline V gene sequence: CDR1 MDHEN, CDR2 SYDVKM. There are 15 residues in the CDR3. V lost 5 bases to trimming and J lost 5 bases, with 18 bases between them. CDR3 coding DNA: TGTGCCAGCAGTCCGATCACCCGGGCGTTGGAGACCCAGTACCTC. Translation gives CASSPITRALETQYL.

This clonotype has a handful of counts. Being one base from a much bigger clone, this may be a read error. The genes are TRBV4-1 and TRBJ2-2; D unresolved. The length of the CDR3 is 15 residues. V was trimmed by 5 bases and J by 2 bases, leaving 12 bases between them. The germline gives CDR1 MGHRA, CDR2 YSYEKL. The CDR3 coding sequence is TGCGCCAGCAGCTACGATGACGGAAACACCGGGGAGCTGTTTTTT. Translation: CASSYDDGNTGELFF.

The chain has TRBV21-1 and TRBJ1-5; the table names TRBD1, a call not compared with the DNA. TRBV21-1 is recorded as a pseudogene. The CDR3 is 14 amino acids. CDR3 amino acids: CASSRQGEFQPQHF. CDR3 DNA: TGTGCCAGCAGCAGGCAGGGGGAGTTCCAGCCCCAGCATTTT.

This clonotype was recorded many times. The J gene is TRBJ2-6, the V gene TRBV28; TRBD1 might be the D (6 bases). Between the trimmed V and J ends, which lost 6 bases and 4 bases, there was a span of 13 bases. The germline gives CDR1 MDHEN, CDR2 SYDVKM. The CDR3 is 15 residues long. CDR3 nucleotides: TGTGCCAGCAGCTCTTGGACAGAAGGGGCCAACGTCCTGACTTTC. Translating gives CASSSWTEGANVLTF.

This clonotype has ten or more counts. The V gene is TRBV29-1, the J gene TRBJ1-1; D gene uncertain. CDR1 SQVTM and CDR2 ANQGSEA come from the germline V gene. Deletions cut 6 bases from V and 1 base from J, with 9 bases between. The CDR3 extends over 12 amino acids. Written as DNA, the CDR3 is TGCAGCGTGGCGAAGGGGAACACTGAAGCTTTCTTT. Its protein product is CSVAKGNTEAFF.

This clonotype has only a few counts. This chain joins TRBV25-1 and TRBJ2-7; D perhaps matches TRBD1 (6 bases). This CDR3 contains 16 residues. Trimming removed 2 bases from V and 3 bases from J, with 17 bases in between. CDR1 is MGHDK and CDR2 is SYGVNS in the germline V gene. The CDR3 region is CASSEVLGATFYEQYF. For the CDR3, the DNA is TGTGCCAGCAGTGAAGTTCTGGGGGCAACTTTCTACGAGCAGTACTTC.

As regards this clonotype: The conserved final phenylalanine or tryptophan is absent from the CDR3, which likely points to a read error. This rearrangement joins TRBV19 to TRBJ2-1; TRBD2 matches at 8 bases. Germline CDR1 is LNHDA and CDR2 is SQIVND (reference sequence). V lost 10 bases, J lost 2 bases, and 4 bases stayed unmatched. The CDR3 extends over 13 amino acids. The CDR3 region is CATLAGPYNEQFS. The CDR3 nucleotides are TGTGCCACCTTAGCGGGACCCTACAATGAGCAGTTCTCC.

This clonotype was detected many times. This rearrangement joins TRBV4-1 to TRBJ1-2; D is undetermined. Germline V lookup: CDR1 MGHRA, CDR2 YSYEKL. V was pared by 2 bases and J by 5 bases, with 15 bases between. The CDR3 sequence is 15 residues long. CDR3 nucleotides: TGCGCCAGCAGCCAAATTTCTCCAATGATTTATGGCTACACCTTC. The encoded protein is CASSQISPMIYGYTF.